The rows below give T cell receptor beta chains drawn from one sample of a study of cytomegalovirus exposure and HLA in healthy donors. Method: immunoSEQ multiplex PCR; TCRdb's copy keeps in-frame clones and lacks some. The sample consists of under 200,000 clones, about 80% of them appearing once. The sequencing sample was made of PBMCs. The receptors stem from a man aged 25-40 years in good health and CMV-seronegative. Both conserved end residues are part of each CDR3. Fields, in order: CDR3 protein, CDR3 DNA, clone size, V gene, D gene, J gene. A D gene is named only where the DNA matches it firmly. The listing skips clone size in some rows; elsewhere it reads once, few, many or a size class.

CASSVAPAGMSTDTQYF,TGTGCCAGCAGCGTAGCGCCGGCGGGAATGAGCACAGATACGCAGTATTTT,-,TRBV9,-,TRBJ2-3
CASSPTGTGTYEQYF,TGTGCCAGCAGCCCCACCGGGACAGGGACCTACGAGCAGTACTTC,-,TRBV7-8,TRBD1,TRBJ2-7
CASSWEGLDSPLHF,TGTGCCAGCAGCTGGGAGGGGTTAGATTCACCCCTCCACTTT,-,TRBV5-4,-,TRBJ1-6
CASSIGQGIAEAFF,TGTGCCAGTAGTATAGGACAGGGGATTGCTGAAGCTTTCTTT,-,TRBV19,TRBD1,TRBJ1-1
CASSSRQGRSPLHF,TGTGCCAGCAGCTCTAGACAGGGTCGATCACCCCTCCACTTT,-,TRBV5-6,TRBD1,TRBJ1-6
CASSSRVERNTEAFF,TGTGCCAGCAGCTCCCGGGTGGAGAGAAACACTGAAGCTTTCTTT,-,TRBV9,-,TRBJ1-1
CSDRGGKSSYNEQFF,TGCAGCGACCGAGGGGGAAAGAGCTCCTACAATGAGCAGTTCTTC,-,TRBV29-1,-,TRBJ2-1
CASSSIKTGTYEQYF,TGTGCCAGCAGCTCCATTAAGACAGGCACCTACGAGCAGTACTTC,-,TRBV7-8,-,TRBJ2-7
CASSYLGQGDEQYF,TGTGCCAGCAGTTACTTAGGACAGGGAGACGAGCAGTACTTC,-,TRBV6-5,TRBD1,TRBJ2-7
CASSEQGASEKLFF,TGTGCCAGCAGTGAACAGGGGGCGAGCGAAAAACTGTTTTTT,once,TRBV6-1,TRBD1,TRBJ1-4
CASNTFSGGYNEQFF,TGTGCCAGCAACACGTTTAGCGGGGGCTACAATGAGCAGTTCTTC,once,TRBV28,TRBD2,TRBJ2-1
CASSSAGRASSYEQYF,TGTGCCAGCAGCTCCGCAGGGAGGGCCAGCTCCTACGAGCAGTACTTC,-,TRBV7-9,TRBD2,TRBJ2-7
CASSTLAGEVPGELFF,TGTGCCAGCAGTACACTAGCGGGAGAGGTCCCCGGGGAGCTGTTTTTT,-,TRBV27,TRBD2,TRBJ2-2
CASSIGSNRPNTEAFF,TGTGCCAGTAGTATAGGATCAAACAGGCCAAACACTGAAGCTTTCTTT,-,TRBV19,-,TRBJ1-1
CASSYSMASGSYEQYF,TGTGCCAGCAGTTACTCGATGGCTAGCGGGAGCTACGAGCAGTACTTC,-,TRBV6-6,TRBD2,TRBJ2-7
CASSLGTGTQPQHF,TGTGCCAGCAGCCTAGGGACAGGGACTCAGCCCCAGCATTTT,-,TRBV5-8,TRBD1,TRBJ1-5
CAWEQGGNQPQHF,TGTGCCTGGGAACAGGGTGGCAATCAGCCCCAGCATTTT,-,TRBV30,-,TRBJ1-5
CASSLSRGGTGGTEAFF,TGTGCCAGCAGCTTATCGCGGGGAGGGACAGGGGGCACTGAAGCTTTCTTT,-,TRBV5-6,TRBD1,TRBJ1-1
CASSREGGDSNQPQHF,TGTGCCAGCAGCCGAGAGGGGGGTGATAGCAATCAGCCCCAGCATTTT,-,TRBV4-2,-,TRBJ1-5
CASSWDRRSSYNSPLHF,TGTGCCAGCAGTTGGGACAGAAGGAGCTCCTATAATTCACCCCTCCACTTT,-,TRBV28,TRBD1,TRBJ1-6
CASGEQGADTGELFF,TGTGCCAGCGGAGAACAGGGGGCGGACACCGGGGAGCTGTTTTTT,-,TRBV7-2,TRBD1,TRBJ2-2
CASTQELHAHEQYF,TGTGCCAGCACCCAAGAACTCCACGCCCACGAGCAGTACTTC,-,TRBV11-2,-,TRBJ2-7
CASSHGQGAGSPLHF,TGCGCCAGCAGCCACGGACAGGGCGCCGGTTCACCCCTCCACTTT,-,TRBV4-1,TRBD1,TRBJ1-6
CSVEGQGTAYGYTF,TGCAGCGTTGAAGGACAGGGGACGGCTTATGGCTACACCTTC,-,TRBV29-1,TRBD1,TRBJ1-2
CASRRDRDYEQYF,TGTGCCAGCAGAAGAGACAGGGACTACGAGCAGTACTTC,-,TRBV6-5,TRBD1,TRBJ2-7
CAFRVRGYTF,TGTGCCTTCAGGGTCCGGGGCTACACCTTC,-,TRBV30,-,TRBJ1-2
CASNQGTGLSYEQYF,TGTGCCAGCAATCAAGGGACAGGACTCTCCTACGAGCAGTACTTC,once,TRBV7-2,TRBD1,TRBJ2-7
CASSPGTSGRAIEQYF,TGTGCCAGCAGCCCCGGGACTAGCGGGAGGGCCATCGAGCAGTACTTC,-,TRBV5-5,TRBD2,TRBJ2-7
CASSRRTSGYNEQFF,TGCGCCAGCAGCCGAAGGACTAGCGGCTACAATGAGCAGTTCTTC,-,TRBV5-1,TRBD2,TRBJ2-1
CASSLYGYSNQPQHF,TGTGCCAGCAGTTTATACGGTTATAGCAATCAGCCCCAGCATTTT,-,TRBV28,-,TRBJ1-5
CASSPRGWGQELFF,TGTGCCAGCAGCCCCAGGGGGTGGGGTCAAGAACTGTTTTTT,once,TRBV13,TRBD1,TRBJ1-4
CASSESGLPYEQYF,TGCGCCAGCAGTGAGTCGGGACTCCCCTACGAGCAGTACTTC,few,TRBV10-1,-,TRBJ2-7
CASNRDSNYNEQFF,TGTGCCAGCAACCGGGACTCCAACTACAATGAGCAGTTCTTC,-,TRBV7-9,-,TRBJ2-1
CASSPGGVDYYEQYF,TGTGCCAGCAGTCCCGGGGGTGTCGACTACTACGAGCAGTACTTC,once,TRBV28,-,TRBJ2-7
CASTPLRTATF,TGTGCCAGCACTCCTTTAAGGACAGCCACCTTC,-,TRBV6-1,-,TRBJ1-2
CASSTGQGYEQYF,TGTGCCAGTAGTACAGGACAGGGCTACGAGCAGTACTTC,-,TRBV19,TRBD1,TRBJ2-7
CASSQQTGVRGEQYF,TGCGCCAGCAGCCAACAAACAGGGGTCAGGGGTGAGCAGTACTTC,-,TRBV4-3,TRBD1,TRBJ2-7
CASQGANIQYF,TGTGCCTCACAGGGCGCAAACATTCAGTACTTC,-,TRBV28,-,TRBJ2-4
CSARVREKLFF,TGCAGTGCTAGAGTCCGTGAAAAACTGTTTTTT,-,TRBV20-1,-,TRBJ1-4
CASSSRAGNYGYTF,TGCGCCAGCAGCTCGCGGGCAGGAAACTATGGCTACACCTTC,few,TRBV5-1,-,TRBJ1-2
CASSEPGQGMNTEAFF,TGCGCCAGCAGCGAACCGGGACAGGGGATGAACACTGAAGCTTTCTTT,-,TRBV5-1,TRBD1,TRBJ1-1
CASSFLLLTDTQYF,TGTGCCAGCAGCTTTTTACTTCTCACAGATACGCAGTATTTT,-,TRBV5-5,-,TRBJ2-3
CAIPRVDGYTF,TGTGCCATACCCCGGGTGGATGGCTACACCTTC,few,TRBV28,-,TRBJ1-2
CASSLGGGAGNTIYF,TGTGCCAGCAGCCTCGGGGGAGGGGCCGGAAACACCATATATTTT,few,TRBV7-2,-,TRBJ1-3
CASSYGQGRYEQYF,TGTGCCAGCAGTTACGGTCAGGGAAGGTACGAGCAGTACTTC,few,TRBV6-5,-,TRBJ2-7